The 10 T cell receptor beta chains below come from one sample, sequenced in a study of blood T cells in healthy people across ages. The second PCR ran roughly 7 to 12 cycles with a sample-barcoded 5' primer and J-beta primers. MiXCR was run by TCRdb on the 5' RACE reads, yielding one entry per CDR3 protein. This sample has roughly 800,000 distinct CDR3 sequences, with roughly 64% found just once. The specimen sequenced was blood. Receptors were obtained from a man aged 25-40 years in good health.

This chain joins TRBV29-1 and TRBJ2-1; 8 bases fit TRBD2. V lost 0 bases and J lost 0; bases outside the gene matches: 7. Germline V gives CDR1 SQVTM, CDR2 ANQGSEA. The length of the CDR3 is 17 residues. CDR3 in amino acids: CSVEDSGVPSSYNEQFF. DNA of the CDR3: TGCAGCGTTGAAGATAGCGGGGTCCCGAGCTCCTACAATGAGCAGTTCTTC.

The V and J genes are TRBV4-2 and TRBJ2-1; 10 bases are a match to TRBD2. The germline V gene has CDR1 LGHNA and CDR2 YNFKEQ. With 4 bases clipped from V and 8 bases from J, the junction kept 17 bases outside the gene matches. CDR3 length equals 18 residues. The CDR3 nucleotides are TGTGCCAGCAGCCGGCTAGCGGGGGACTATGGTGGGGGCCATGAGCAGTTCTTC. It specifies CASSRLAGDYGGGHEQFF.

This clonotype has only a few counts. This chain uses TRBV7-9 with TRBJ1-1; 7 bases agree with TRBD1. The CDR3 has 14 amino acids. The germline CDR1 and CDR2 sequences are SEHNR and FQNEAQ (reference sequence). With V trimmed by 5 bases and J by 3 bases, 6 bases remained unmatched. The CDR3 loop reads CASSPDREYTEAFF. CDR3 nucleotides: TGTGCCAGCAGCCCTGACAGGGAATACACTGAAGCTTTCTTT.

V is TRBV10-3 and J is TRBJ2-7, with unresolved D. Germline assignment: CDR1 ENHRY and CDR2 SYGVKD. Trimming stripped 2 bases from V and 4 bases from J, with 9 bases between. CDR3 length: 13 residues. This CDR3 is CAISEGPDYEQYF. In nucleotides, the CDR3 is TGTGCCATCAGTGAGGGACCTGATTACGAGCAGTACTTC.

This chain links TRBV28 with TRBJ1-2, with D possibly matching TRBD1 (6 bases). Deletions cut 8 bases from V and 9 bases from J, with 16 bases between. Germline values: CDR1 MDHEN, CDR2 SYDVKM. The CDR3 runs to 12 residues. CDR3 region: CASQGQGGSYTF. The DNA of the CDR3 is TGTGCCAGCCAGGGGCAGGGAGGGAGCTACACCTTC.

The CDR3 nucleotides read TGCAGCGTTGAACGGTGGGAGCTGGATGAGCAGTTCTTC. As protein: CSVERWELDEQFF. The chain joins TRBV29-1 to TRBJ2-1, with a weak D call TRBD2 (5 bases). Germline assignment: CDR1 SQVTM and CDR2 ANQGSEA. The CDR3 covers 13 residues. Trimming took off 2 bases at V and 8 bases at J, with 13 bases between the two ends.

On this clonotype itself: The junction shows a germline mismatch at one end, possibly a read error. The chain carries TRBV7-7 and TRBJ2-5, with TRBD2 matching 8 bases. Germline loops: CDR1 SSHAT, CDR2 FNYEAQ (reference sequence). The CDR3 sequence is 17 residues long. The CDR3 region is CASSSLSGREFQETQYF. The CDR3 DNA sequence: TGTGCTAGCAGCTCGCTATCCGGGAGGGAGTTCCAAGAGACCCAGTACTTC.

The chain has TRBV7-9 and TRBJ2-4, with TRBD1 matching over 8 bases. The end of the DNA is better explained by TRBJ2-7, so the J call may be wrong. This CDR3 has 15 residues. The germline V gene encodes CDR1 SEHNR and CDR2 FQNEAQ (reference sequence). The CDR3, as DNA: TGTGCCAGCAACGACAGGGGCCGGGACCCCTACGAGCAGTACTTC. It codes for CASNDRGRDPYEQYF.

V usage is TRBV12-3 or TRBV12-4 and J usage is TRBJ2-1; 15 bases agree with TRBD2. The CDR3 length is 18 residues. V gave up 5 bases and J gave up 1 base; unmatched junction bases: 6. The CDR3 here is CASSGLAGGPRSYNEQFF. In DNA form, the CDR3 reads TGTGCCAGCAGTGGACTAGCGGGAGGGCCTAGGTCCTACAATGAGCAGTTCTTC.

This clonotype was detected only a few times. The chain employs TRBV10-3 and TRBJ1-5; no firm D call. Germline V lookup: CDR1 ENHRY, CDR2 SYGVKD. V lost 0 bases to trimming and J lost 0 bases, with 6 bases between them. CDR3 length equals 15 residues. The CDR3 sequence: CAISESRASNQPQHF. CDR3 sequence (DNA): TGTGCCATCAGTGAGTCTCGGGCTAGCAATCAGCCCCAGCATTTT.